This T cell receptor beta chain was retrieved from a study of monozygotic twins with cystic fibrosis. Points on this clone: What it binds is not known.

CDR3 size: 14 residues. J lost 7 bases, V lost 6 bases, and 6 bases had no gene match. Looked up from germline, CDR1 is SGHNT and CDR2 is YYREEE (reference sequence). Sequenced by immunoSEQ multiplex PCR; TCRdb stores in-frame clones only, minus some. The data show under 25,000 clones, with around 98% seen just once and about 0.15% held by the top ten. General study points: No link emerged between shared CDR3 counts and age, concordance or severity.

The source of this sequence is a girl aged 5-17 years with cystic fibrosis. Material: blood. The rearrangement links TRBV5-4 to TRBJ2-1; 11 bases line up with TRBD2. CDR3 residues: CASKELAGVNEQFF. CDR3 DNA: TGTGCCAGCAAGGAACTAGCGGGAGTGAATGAGCAGTTCTTC.